This TCR beta chain emerged from a study of T cells in Graves' hyperthyroidism and ophthalmopathy (dated by TCRdb to the late 2010s). For the study in its entirety: Peripheral blood samples were taken at initial diagnosis, before any treatment was given. The study also compared thyroid tissue and blood T-cell repertoires from five or six Graves' hyperthyroidism patients. Once sampling was done, hyperthyroidism patients were given methimazole at a starting dose of 30 mg daily, whereas ophthalmopathy patients were given high-dose intravenous methylprednisolone. According to the paper, TCR Vbeta CDR3 sequencing was carried out on more than 120 peripheral blood samples, which came from 40 to 45 ophthalmopathy, around 75 hyperthyroidism and approximately 17 progressor patients. An independent validation cohort of 18 to 20 hyperthyroidism patients and approximately 15 patients who later progressed to ophthalmopathy tested prospective prediction of ophthalmopathy. TCR V-J signatures able to tell the groups apart were searched for in a discovery cohort of some 100 patients, of whom more than 40 had Graves' ophthalmopathy and 57 had stable Graves' hyperthyroidism. For training and testing, the 100 or so patients in the discovery cohort were randomly divided in a 7:3 ratio. Overall study outcomes, separate from this receptor: In validation, progression to ophthalmopathy was predicted by the model with 70.59% sensitivity and under 85% specificity, a median of about 6 months before onset. Blood samples also contained most of the expanded thyroid clonotypes (frequency above 0.001), which suggests that blood repertoires may reflect thyroid immune responses. Sample size was not statistically predetermined, and investigators were not blinded to group allocation. Ophthalmopathy was separated from stable hyperthyroidism by a 13 V-J signature model, with roughly 88% sensitivity and approximately 84% specificity obtained in cross-validation and 80%/75% obtained in testing.

As concerns this clonotype: This clone's antigen is unknown. No base quality information exists; no much larger clone differs at one position.

Stable Graves' hyperthyroidism was defined as no progression to ophthalmopathy during 18 months of follow-up. Hyperthyroidism patients were aged 18 to 65 years and newly diagnosed, with disease duration of less than 2 months. The study excluded patients with uncontrolled infections, other autoimmune diseases, pregnancy or lactation. Diagnoses were established on the basis of clinical symptoms, serum thyroxine and TRAb, thyroid ultrasound, and orbital computed tomography. Ficoll-Paque density gradient centrifugation was used to isolate PBMCs from around 9.1 ml of fresh peripheral blood. Total RNA was extracted using Trizol reagent, and RNA quality was assessed on an Agilent 2100 Bioanalyzer. The CDR1 and CDR2 encoded by the germline V gene are ENHRY and SYGVKD. Counted from cysteine to phenylalanine, this CDR3 has 13 amino acids. The sequence is cut down to CDR3 DNA, 39 bases in frame from base 1. The junction shows trimming of 0 bases on V and 3 bases on J, plus 6 bases between the germline ends.

The TCR beta CDR3 regions were amplified from RNA transcripts. The TCR CDR3 was subjected to a first round of RT-PCR using the HTBI primer set and the Qiagen OneStep RT-PCR kit. The libraries were constructed in a second round of multiplex PCR and then size-selected and purified. Libraries were sequenced paired-end with 100 bp reads on an Illumina HiSeq2000. The original methods were these. SOAPnuke was used to process the raw data, throwing out any read that contained adapters or uncalled bases, had a mean Phred below 15, or lacked an exact constant-primer or identifier match. High-quality paired reads were merged with COPE v1.2.5, and unique nucleotide sequences were defined as clonotypes. MiTCR v1.1 was used to align the clonotypes against IMGT TRBV, TRBD and TRBJ reference segments. The analysis included only V-J combinations with a frequency above 0.0001, which together covered approximately 99% of the repertoires. A TCS score was defined as the ratio of F50 (clonal expansion) to E x V (chaos), with BLOSUM62-based TCRdist applied between CDR3 peptides within each V-J. Welch's t-statistics and random forest reduced approximately 520 V-J features to 10 to 15, which were used in a naive Bayes classifier (R e1071). TCRdb took the public reads, trimmed them with fastp at Q25, ran MiXCR for clone calling and kept in-frame beta chains. Rows matching on CDR3 protein sequence are summarized as one entry with the most common DNA and genes. TCRdb's processing, not the authors' own work, is the source of the V and J calls. The sample records more than 300,000 distinct CDR3 sequences, around 14% of which are singletons. The leading ten clones occupy roughly 25% of the sample.

Input material: blood. The receptor's source is a woman in her thirties with Graves' hyperthyroidism. The chain was built from TRBV10-3 and TRBJ2-7, and the D gene may be TRBD2, 5 bases matching. The sequence in DNA is TGTGCCATCAGTGAGTCCGGGGACTACGAGCAGTACTTC. It codes for CAISESGDYEQYF.